Listed below are T cell receptor beta chains from one sample, sequenced in a study of blood T cell repertoires in COVID-19. Sequencing was performed with immunoSEQ multiplex PCR; in TCRdb, only in-frame clones are kept and a portion is missing. The table shows approximately 200,000 clones, with approximately 83% occurring only once. Source material: peripheral blood. These receptors all come from a woman aged 30 to 39 who had recovered from COVID-19. The conserved cysteine and the conserved F or W are not part of the CDR3 here. Each record gives: CDR3 length, J gene, V gene, CDR3 protein.

length: 11
J: TRBJ2-1
V: TRBV2
CDR3: ASSGYRDGEQF

length: 11
J: TRBJ2-1
V: TRBV9
CDR3: ASSGSRSNEQF

length: 13
J: TRBJ2-5
V: TRBV24-1
CDR3: ATSVAGSGQETQY

length: 13
J: TRBJ1-1
V: TRBV5-1
CDR3: ASSLAVTGQGKAF

length: 13
J: TRBJ2-7
V: TRBV7-3
CDR3: ASSSTSGRWDEQY

length: 11
J: TRBJ2-7
V: TRBV27
CDR3: ASSLAGTYEQY

length: 14
J: TRBJ2-7
V: TRBV10-1
CDR3: ASSESGGTGVYEQY

length: 13
J: TRBJ2-4
V: TRBV2
CDR3: ASSMTWVAKNIQY

length: 10
J: TRBJ2-7
V: TRBV5-1
CDR3: ASSRLPYEQY

length: 12
J: TRBJ2-3
V: TRBV27
CDR3: ASSSLLAEDTQY

length: 12
J: TRBJ1-4
V: TRBV9
CDR3: ASSVQGTNEKLF